This T cell receptor (beta chain) originates from a study of CD8+ T cells in alopecia areata. Study results and caveats: Lesional scalp exceeded normal scalp in clonality, especially in alopecia totalis/universalis.

Germline V gene sequence: CDR1 SGHRS, CDR2 YFSETQ. Trimming at V came to 3 bases and at J to 6 bases, leaving 1 base not matched to a gene. CDR3 length equals 12 residues. RNA extraction and reverse transcription yielded cDNA as sequencing template. This table comes from immunoSEQ multiplex PCR, and its TCRdb copy is limited to in-frame clones, with some not included. The repertoire has 50,000 to 70,000 clones, around 40% of them found once; the top ten carry roughly 51%. Remarks on this clone: Its antigen is not known.

The sample taken for sequencing was NKG2D-low CD8+ T cells sorted from blood. V and J are TRBV5-1 and TRBJ2-7; TRBD1 matches 9 bases. This sequence was found in a human donor with alopecia areata. The CDR3 DNA reads TGCGCCAGCAGCTGGACAGGGGTCGAGCAGTACTTC. Protein: CASSWTGVEQYF.